These 17 T cell receptor beta chains came from one sample sequenced in a study of control samples from healthy donors and cancer patients. TCRdb's copy holds only in-frame clones and misses some; the assay was immunoSEQ multiplex PCR. The sample yields under 55,000 clones, around 93% seen once. Material for sequencing was PBMCs. The receptors here all came from a woman aged 35 to 49 with head and neck cancer.

The chain recombines TRBV30 with TRBJ1-2, with TRBD1 as a possible D gene (5 bases). The CDR3 has 14 amino acids. Trimming removed 2 bases at V and 4 bases at J, with 14 bases between. Germline CDR1 and CDR2: GTSNPN and SVGIG (reference sequence). The CDR3 spells CAWSIGALGYGYTF. The CDR3, as DNA: TGTGCCTGGAGTATTGGGGCGCTGGGCTATGGCTACACCTTC.

The chain is built from TRBV2 and TRBJ2-2; no firm D call. The ends were cut back, 6 bases at V and 5 bases at J, with 10 bases in the middle. This CDR3 has 13 amino acids. From germline, CDR1 is SNHLY and CDR2 FYNNEI. The CDR3 DNA follows: TGTGCCAGCAGGGTCACACGGACCGGGGAGCTGTTTTTT. Amino acids: CASRVTRTGELFF. Using reference TRBV2 and TRBJ2-2 for the parts outside the CDR3, the full variable domain is EPEVTQTPSHQVTQMGQEVILRCVPISNHLYFYWYRQILGQKVEFLVSFYNNEISEKSEIFDDQFSVERPDGSNFTLKIRSTKLEDSAMYFCASRVTRTGELFFGEGSRLTVL.

This chain uses TRBV6-6 with TRBJ1-5, with D possibly TRBD1 on 5 matching bases. Trimming removed 8 bases at V and 7 bases at J, with 15 bases between. The germline gives CDR1 MNHNY, CDR2 SVGAGI (reference sequence). This CDR3 has 13 residues. The CDR3, as DNA: TGTGCCAGCTCGACCTCTTGGGGGCAGCCCCAGCATTTT. It specifies CASSTSWGQPQHF.

This sequence joins TRBV28 and TRBJ2-7, with 7 bases that match TRBD2. The CDR3 spans 17 residues. V gave up 4 bases and J gave up 1 base; unmatched junction bases: 13. Germline-derived CDR1 and CDR2 are MDHEN and SYDVKM. CDR3 bases: TGTGCCAGCAGTTCCGGGGTCCGGCGGGAGTTTTCCTACGAGCAGTACTTC. Translating it yields CASSSGVRREFSYEQYF.

This sequence joins TRBV11-1 and TRBJ2-7; the D is unclear. The CDR3 consists of 12 residues. CDR1 SGHAT and CDR2 FQDESV come from the germline V gene (reference sequence). V was cut by 4 bases and J by 0 bases, with 4 bases left in between. CDR3 DNA sequence: TGTGCCAGCAGCTCCTTCTCCTACGAGCAGTACTTC. This sequence encodes CASSSFSYEQYF.

The V and J genes are TRBV7-2 and TRBJ2-2; no clear D. Germline V gene sequence: CDR1 SGHTA, CDR2 FQGNSA. The CDR3 length is 13 residues. Trimming stripped 3 bases from V and 4 bases from J, with 6 bases between. The CDR3 DNA reads as TGTGCCAGCAGCTTGAGCGTCACCGGGGAGCTGTTTTTT. Translation: CASSLSVTGELFF.

The rearrangement uses TRBV14 and TRBJ1-2; D is undetermined. The CDR3 has 17 residues. The germline V gene encodes CDR1 SGHDN and CDR2 FVKESK. V lost 0 bases and J 10 bases, leaving 24 bases between the germline ends. This CDR3 is CASSQDFWGSLAMHYTF. The CDR3 region has the DNA TGTGCCAGCAGCCAAGATTTCTGGGGATCCCTTGCTATGCACTACACCTTC.

The chain is built from TRBV27 and TRBJ2-7; 9 bases align to TRBD1. CDR3 size: 17 residues. CDR1 and CDR2 from the germline V gene are MNHEY and SMNVEV (reference sequence). The junction had 11 bases not matched to a gene; V was cut back by 5 bases and J by 0 bases. CDR3: CASSPKGQGSSSYEQYF. In DNA, the CDR3 is TGTGCCAGCAGTCCCAAGGGACAGGGATCGAGCTCCTACGAGCAGTACTTC.

This clone turned up a few times. This sequence joins TRBV16 and TRBJ1-1; 10 positions match TRBD1. Germline CDR1 and CDR2: KGHSY and FQNENV. V shed 3 bases and J 2 bases; nucleotides not matched to a gene: 9. The CDR3 has 17 residues. The CDR3 nucleotides read TGTGCCAGCAGCCAGACCGGGACAGGGGCCCGAAACACTGAAGCTTTCTTT. Its protein is CASSQTGTGARNTEAFF.

The rearrangement links TRBV6-5 to TRBJ2-4, with D perhaps matching TRBD1 or TRBD2 (6 bases each). The CDR3 has 13 amino acids. V lost 5 bases, J lost 8 bases, and 13 bases lay in between. The germline CDR1 and CDR2 sequences are MNHEY and SVGAGI. CDR3 coding DNA: TGTGCCAGCAGTAGGGGGGAGACGGACATTCAGTACTTC. As protein: CASSRGETDIQYF.

The chain carries TRBV10-3 and TRBJ2-7; unclear D gene. This CDR3 spans 15 amino acids. The germline V gene has CDR1 ENHRY and CDR2 SYGVKD. V was cut by 0 bases and J by 3 bases, with 12 bases left in between. In nucleotides, the CDR3 is TGTGCCATCAGTGAGTCGAGCCAGTTACGCTACGAGCAGTACTTC. Its translation is CAISESSQLRYEQYF.

The chain joins TRBV19 to TRBJ2-7; TRBD1 matches 8 bases. With V trimmed by 3 bases and J by 4 bases, 8 bases remained unmatched. Germline assignment: CDR1 LNHDA and CDR2 SQIVND (reference sequence). This CDR3 is built from 15 residues. The CDR3 DNA reads TGTGCCAGTAGTATGCGGCCAGGGGGCTGGTACGAGCAGTACTTC. The encoded protein is CASSMRPGGWYEQYF.

The chain combines TRBV3-1 (or the pseudogene TRBV3-2) with TRBJ1-2; a weak D match, TRBD1 (6 bases). The germline V and J ends were trimmed by 0 bases and 4 bases, with 15 bases remaining between them. CDR3 length: 16 amino acids. Germline-derived CDR1 and CDR2 are LGHDT and YNNKEL (reference sequence). CDR3 DNA sequence: TGTGCCAGCAGCCAAGAAGTGCCAGGGGCCAGCTATGGCTACACCTTC. Encoded protein: CASSQEVPGASYGYTF.

The rearrangement links TRBV9 to TRBJ1-2; D remains ambiguous. This CDR3 spans 13 amino acids. Trimming stripped 5 bases from V and 5 bases from J, with 13 bases between. The germline CDR1 and CDR2 sequences are SGDLS and YYNGEE. CDR3 region: CASRYGSQYGYTF. The DNA of the CDR3 is TGTGCCAGCAGGTACGGGTCCCAGTATGGCTACACCTTC.

The chain uses TRBV11-3 and TRBJ2-1, with D perhaps TRBD1 or TRBD2 (5 bases each). The CDR3 spans 13 residues. V was shortened by 5 bases and J by 7 bases, with 12 bases between the two germline ends. The germline V gene has CDR1 SGHNT and CDR2 YENEEA. The CDR3 spells CASSPPGRNEQFF. The DNA of the CDR3 is TGTGCCAGCAGCCCCCCGGGGCGGAATGAGCAGTTCTTC.

The V and J genes are TRBV15 and TRBJ2-7; TRBD2 is a possible D gene (5 bases). Germline CDR1 is LNHNV and CDR2 is YYDKDF (reference sequence). V gave up 3 bases and J gave up 3 bases, with 12 bases separating them. The CDR3 is 14 residues long. The DNA for the CDR3 is TGTGCCACCAGCAGTAACCTGCGGGTCTACGAGCAGTACTTC. The encoded protein is CATSSNLRVYEQYF.

This sequence joins TRBV7-8 and TRBJ2-5; no firm D call. CDR1 is SGHVS, CDR2 FQNEAQ, per germline. The V gene lost 0 bases and the J gene lost 5 bases, with 1 base spanning the gap. There are 11 residues in the CDR3. The CDR3 nucleotides read TGTGCCAGCAGCTTAGCGGAGACCCAGTACTTC. Amino acid sequence: CASSLAETQYF.